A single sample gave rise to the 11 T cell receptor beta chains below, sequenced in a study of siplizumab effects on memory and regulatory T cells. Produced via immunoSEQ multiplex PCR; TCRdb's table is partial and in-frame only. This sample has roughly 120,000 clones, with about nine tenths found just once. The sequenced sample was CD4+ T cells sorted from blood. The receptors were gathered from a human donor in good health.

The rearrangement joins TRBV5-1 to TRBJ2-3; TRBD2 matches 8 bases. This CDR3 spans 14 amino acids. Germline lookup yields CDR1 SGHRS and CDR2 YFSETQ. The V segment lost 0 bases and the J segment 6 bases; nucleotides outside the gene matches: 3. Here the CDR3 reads CASSLEAGADTQYF. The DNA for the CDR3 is TGCGCCAGCAGCTTGGAAGCGGGAGCCGATACGCAGTATTTT.

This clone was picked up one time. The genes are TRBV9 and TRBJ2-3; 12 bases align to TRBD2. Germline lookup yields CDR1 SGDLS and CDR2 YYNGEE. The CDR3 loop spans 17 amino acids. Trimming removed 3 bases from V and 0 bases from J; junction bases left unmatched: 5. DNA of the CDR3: TGTGCCAGCAGCGCTAGACTAGCGGGGGCAAGCACAGATACGCAGTATTTT. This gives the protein CASSARLAGASTDTQYF.

The DNA of the CDR3 is TGTGCCAGCAGTTACGAGGGACAGGGGGCAAAGTATGGCTACACCTTC. Encoded protein: CASSYEGQGAKYGYTF. The chain carries TRBV6-5 and TRBJ1-2, with 12 bases lining up with TRBD1. CDR1 MNHEY and CDR2 SVGAGI come from the germline V gene. This CDR3 contains 16 residues. Germline trimming cut 2 bases from V and 5 bases from J; bases unmatched to any gene: 6.

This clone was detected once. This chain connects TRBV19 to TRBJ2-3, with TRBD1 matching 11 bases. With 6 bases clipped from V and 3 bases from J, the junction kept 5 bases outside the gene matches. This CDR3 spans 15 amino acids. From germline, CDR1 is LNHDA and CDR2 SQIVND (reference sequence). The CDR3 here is CASSSGQGATDTQYF. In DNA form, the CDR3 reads TGTGCCAGTAGCTCAGGACAGGGGGCGACAGATACGCAGTATTTT.

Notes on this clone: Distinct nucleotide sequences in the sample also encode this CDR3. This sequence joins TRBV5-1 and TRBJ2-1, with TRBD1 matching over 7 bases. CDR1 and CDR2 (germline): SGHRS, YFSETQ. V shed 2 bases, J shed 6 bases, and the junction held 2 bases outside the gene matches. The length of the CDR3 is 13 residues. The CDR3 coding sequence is TGCGCCAGCAGCTTTTCAGGGGGCAATGAGCAGTTCTTC. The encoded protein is CASSFSGGNEQFF.

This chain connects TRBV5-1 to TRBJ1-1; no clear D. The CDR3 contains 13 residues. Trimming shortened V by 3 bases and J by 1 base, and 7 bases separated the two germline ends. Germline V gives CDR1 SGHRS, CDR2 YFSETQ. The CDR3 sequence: CASSSQENTEAFF. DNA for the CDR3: TGCGCCAGCAGCTCCCAAGAGAACACTGAAGCTTTCTTT.

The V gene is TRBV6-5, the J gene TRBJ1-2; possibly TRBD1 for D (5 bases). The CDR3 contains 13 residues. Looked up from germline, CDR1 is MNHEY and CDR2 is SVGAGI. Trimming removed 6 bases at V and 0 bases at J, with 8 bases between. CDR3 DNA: TGTGCCAGCAGGGGGGTAGCTAACTATGGCTACACCTTC. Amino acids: CASRGVANYGYTF.

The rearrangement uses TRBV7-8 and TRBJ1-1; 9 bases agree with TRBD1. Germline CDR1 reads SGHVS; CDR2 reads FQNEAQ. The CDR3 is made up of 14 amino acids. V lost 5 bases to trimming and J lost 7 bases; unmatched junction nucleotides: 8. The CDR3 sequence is CASSRRDRDFEAFF. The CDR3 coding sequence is TGTGCCAGCAGCCGCCGGGACAGGGATTTTGAAGCTTTCTTT.

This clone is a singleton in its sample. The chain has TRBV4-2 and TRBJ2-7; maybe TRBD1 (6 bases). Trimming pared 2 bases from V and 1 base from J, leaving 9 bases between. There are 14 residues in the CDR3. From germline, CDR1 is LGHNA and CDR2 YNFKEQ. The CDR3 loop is CASSQPQGSYEQYF. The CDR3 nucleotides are TGTGCCAGCAGCCAACCACAGGGTTCCTACGAGCAGTACTTC.

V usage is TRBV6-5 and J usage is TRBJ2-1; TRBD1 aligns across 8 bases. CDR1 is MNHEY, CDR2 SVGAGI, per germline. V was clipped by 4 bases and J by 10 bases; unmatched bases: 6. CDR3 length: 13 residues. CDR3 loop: CASSLGQGLEQFF. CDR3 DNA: TGTGCCAGCAGTTTAGGACAGGGCTTAGAGCAGTTCTTC.

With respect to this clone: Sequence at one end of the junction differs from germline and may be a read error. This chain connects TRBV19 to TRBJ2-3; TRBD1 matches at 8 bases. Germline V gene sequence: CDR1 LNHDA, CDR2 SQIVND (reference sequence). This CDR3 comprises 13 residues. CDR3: CACRDRYTDTQYF. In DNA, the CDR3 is TGTGCCTGTAGGGACAGGTACACAGATACGCAGTATTTT.